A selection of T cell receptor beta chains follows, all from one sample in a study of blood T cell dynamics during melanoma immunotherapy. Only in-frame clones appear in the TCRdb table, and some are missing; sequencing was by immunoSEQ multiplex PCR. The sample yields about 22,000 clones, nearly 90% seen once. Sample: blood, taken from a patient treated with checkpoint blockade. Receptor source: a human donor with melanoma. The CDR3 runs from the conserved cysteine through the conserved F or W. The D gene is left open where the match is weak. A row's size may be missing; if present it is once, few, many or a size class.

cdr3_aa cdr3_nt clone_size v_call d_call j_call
CASSLVGTNYGYTF TGTGCCAGCAGCTTGGTAGGGACTAACTATGGCTACACCTTC few TRBV5-4 NA TRBJ1-2
CASRGGGTGELFF TGTGCCAGCAGGGGGGGTGGCACCGGGGAGCTGTTTTTT NA TRBV11-3 NA TRBJ2-2
CASLGDRGWTEAFF TGTGCCAGCTTGGGGGACAGGGGTTGGACTGAAGCTTTCTTT once TRBV5-6 TRBD1 TRBJ1-1
CASSWGQGSGANVLTF TGTGCCAGCAGCTGGGGACAGGGATCTGGGGCCAACGTCCTGACTTTC NA TRBV11-3 TRBD1 TRBJ2-6
CASREVVRGLRNTQYF TGTGCCAGTAGGGAGGTCGTACGGGGGCTTCGAAATACGCAGTATTTT NA TRBV19 NA TRBJ2-3
CAGRTSGGYNEQFF TGTGCCGGAAGAACTAGCGGGGGCTACAATGAGCAGTTCTTC NA TRBV30 TRBD2 TRBJ2-1
CASREDGTEAFF TGTGCCAGCAGGGAAGATGGCACTGAAGCTTTCTTT NA TRBV2 NA TRBJ1-1
CASSLVGRNTDTQYF TGCGCCAGCAGCTTGGTTGGCAGGAACACAGATACGCAGTATTTT NA TRBV5-1 NA TRBJ2-3
CASSDKRPEAPREQYF TGTGCCAGCAGTGATAAACGTCCCGAAGCCCCCCGCGAGCAGTACTTC NA TRBV2 NA TRBJ2-7
CASSLPLTGQGVKGFYEQYF TGTGCCAGCAGCTTGCCCCTTACGGGACAGGGGGTAAAAGGATTCTACGAGCAGTACTTC NA TRBV5-8 TRBD1 TRBJ2-7
CASSTSFRGRFEKLFF TGTGCCAGTAGTACATCCTTCAGGGGGCGTTTTGAAAAACTGTTTTTT NA TRBV19 TRBD1 TRBJ1-4
CASSPGSPLLNTEAFF TGTGCCAGCAGCCCCGGTTCCCCCCTCCTGAACACTGAAGCTTTCTTT NA TRBV9 NA TRBJ1-1
CASSYGGGASYEQYF TGTGCCAGCAGTTACGGAGGGGGCGCGTCCTACGAGCAGTACTTC once TRBV6-5 NA TRBJ2-7
CASSLVGTGDEQYF TGTGCCAGCAGCCTGGTGGGGACGGGGGACGAGCAGTACTTC NA TRBV11-1 NA TRBJ2-7
CASSLGTTGTSPTQYF TGTGCCAGCAGCTTGGGTACTACAGGGACGTCCCCTACGCAGTATTTT NA TRBV5-6 NA TRBJ2-3
CAWRPRSSYNSPLHF TGTGCCTGGAGACCAAGAAGCTCCTATAATTCACCCCTCCACTTT NA TRBV30 NA TRBJ1-6
CASSLRASADQETQYF TGCGCCAGCAGCTTGCGGGCTAGCGCTGACCAAGAGACCCAGTACTTC NA TRBV5-1 NA TRBJ2-5
CASSPRIVGGSDEQYF TGTGCCAGCAGCCCGCGAATCGTTGGCGGGAGTGATGAGCAGTACTTC NA TRBV11-3 TRBD2 TRBJ2-7
CASSSLRGAKNIQYF TGTGCCAGCAGCTCTCTCCGTGGGGCCAAAAACATTCAGTACTTC NA TRBV11-2 NA TRBJ2-4
CASTTTGNSPLHF TGTGCCAGCACTACAACCGGTAATTCACCCCTCCACTTT NA TRBV6-1 NA TRBJ1-6
CASSQVGGIVEQYF TGCGCCAGCAGCCAGGTGGGGGGTATCGTCGAGCAGTACTTC once TRBV5-1 NA TRBJ2-7
CASSKAREPLGGQPQHF TGTGCCAGCAGCAAAGCGAGGGAGCCCCTAGGGGGTCAGCCCCAGCATTTT NA TRBV21-1 NA TRBJ1-5
CASSSAGVGNEQFF TGTGCCAGCAGCTCGGCGGGAGTGGGGAATGAGCAGTTCTTC NA TRBV7-8 TRBD2 TRBJ2-1
CASSRQNTGELFF TGTGCCAGTAGTAGACAGAACACCGGGGAGCTGTTTTTT NA TRBV19 NA TRBJ2-2
CASNRGGSTDTQYF TGTGCCAGCAACCGGGGAGGGAGCACAGATACGCAGTATTTT NA TRBV6-6 TRBD2 TRBJ2-3
CASSFTGYGYTF TGTGCCAGCAGTTTCACGGGCTATGGCTACACCTTC NA TRBV28 NA TRBJ1-2
CASSPDNEQFF TGTGCCAGCTCACCTGACAATGAGCAGTTCTTC once TRBV18 NA TRBJ2-1
CASSKGEVYEQYF TGTGCCAGCAGCAAAGGGGAAGTCTACGAGCAGTACTTC few TRBV7-3 NA TRBJ2-7
CASSSQGGKIQPQHF TGCGCCAGCAGCTCCCAGGGGGGGAAGATCCAGCCCCAGCATTTT NA TRBV4-1 TRBD1 TRBJ1-5
CASSARTGDETNEKLFF TGTGCCAGCAGCGCACGGACAGGAGATGAAACTAATGAAAAACTGTTTTTT NA TRBV9 TRBD1 TRBJ1-4
CASSFYTDTQYF TGTGCCAGCAGTTTCTACACAGATACGCAGTATTTT NA TRBV6-6 NA TRBJ2-3
CASSSPGLAGPQRQFF TGTGCCAGCAGCTCTCCGGGACTAGCGGGACCCCAACGGCAGTTCTTC NA TRBV11-3 TRBD2 TRBJ2-1
CASSRDRYNEQFF TGTGCCAGCAGCCGAGACAGATACAATGAGCAGTTCTTC NA TRBV11-2 NA TRBJ2-1
CASTTGPNTGELFF TGTGCCAGCACGACAGGCCCGAACACCGGGGAGCTGTTTTTT NA TRBV2 NA TRBJ2-2
CASSLGTSSSNEQFF TGTGCCAGCAGCTTGGGGACTAGTAGTTCCAATGAGCAGTTCTTC once TRBV7-2 TRBD2 TRBJ2-1
CASTQTGRSSGAGNTGELFF TGTGCCAGTACCCAAACGGGCCGGAGCAGCGGGGCGGGAAACACCGGGGAGCTGTTTTTT NA TRBV19 TRBD2 TRBJ2-2
CASSLVGGGSGNTIYF TGTGCCAGCAGCTTGGTTGGGGGAGGATCTGGAAACACCATATATTTT NA TRBV5-4 NA TRBJ1-3
CASSLAAGGNQPQHF TGTGCCAGCAGCTTAGCCGCAGGGGGGAATCAGCCCCAGCATTTT NA TRBV7-9 TRBD1 TRBJ1-5
CASSSGGLNTEAFF TGTGCCAGCAGTTCAGGGGGCCTGAACACTGAAGCTTTCTTT NA TRBV9 TRBD1 TRBJ1-1
CASSPKIHEQYF TGTGCCAGCAGCCCCAAAATCCACGAGCAGTACTTC NA TRBV6-6 NA TRBJ2-7
CASSLERGEDGYTF TGCGCCAGCAGCTTGGAGAGGGGGGAAGATGGCTACACCTTC NA TRBV5-1 NA TRBJ1-2
CASSPDGQGHEQYF TGTGCCAGCAGCCCAGACGGACAGGGCCACGAGCAGTACTTC NA TRBV7-9 TRBD1 TRBJ2-7
CASSPGGGGNTEAFF TGTGCCAGCAGCCCTGGGGGGGGCGGAAACACTGAAGCTTTCTTT NA TRBV5-5 NA TRBJ1-1
CASLRKGSDQPQHF TGTGCCAGCCTAAGGAAGGGTTCCGATCAGCCCCAGCATTTT NA TRBV6-6 NA TRBJ1-5
CASSLAPHGGYTF TGTGCCAGCAGCTTAGCCCCTCATGGGGGCTACACCTTC NA TRBV7-2 NA TRBJ1-2
CASSVGTEAFF TGTGCCAGCAGTGTGGGCACTGAAGCTTTCTTT NA TRBV6-1 NA TRBJ1-1